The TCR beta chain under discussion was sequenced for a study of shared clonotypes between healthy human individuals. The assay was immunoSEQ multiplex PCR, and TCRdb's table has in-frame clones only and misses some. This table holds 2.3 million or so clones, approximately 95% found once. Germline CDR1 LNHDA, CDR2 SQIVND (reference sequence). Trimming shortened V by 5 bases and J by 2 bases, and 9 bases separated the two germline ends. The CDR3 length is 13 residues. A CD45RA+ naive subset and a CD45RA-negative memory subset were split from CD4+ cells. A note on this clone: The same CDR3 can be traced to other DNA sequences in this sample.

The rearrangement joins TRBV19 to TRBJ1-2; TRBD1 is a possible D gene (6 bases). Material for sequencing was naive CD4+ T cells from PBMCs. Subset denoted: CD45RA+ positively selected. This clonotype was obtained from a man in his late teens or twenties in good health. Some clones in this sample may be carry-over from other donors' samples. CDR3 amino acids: CASSVQGNYGYTF. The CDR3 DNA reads TGTGCCAGTAGTGTACAGGGAAACTATGGCTACACCTTC.